The next 10 T cell receptor beta chains were all read from a single sample in a study of shared T cell receptors in the human thymus. Clones were sequenced by immunoSEQ multiplex PCR, and TCRdb holds only the in-frame ones, with some missing. The repertoire has hundreds of thousands of clones, 70% to 90% of them found once; the top ten carry more than 0.01%. The same data also contributed to another study, on human thymus T cells.

Sequencing was done on a sample of thymocytes. The receptor set was obtained from a girl in the first two years of life with a congenital heart defect.

The chain links TRBV27 to TRBJ1-5; maybe TRBD1 (5 bases). Trimming removed 3 bases at V and 6 bases at J, with 9 bases between. Germline V gene lookup returns CDR1 MNHEY and CDR2 SMNVEV (reference sequence). The CDR3 is made up of 13 amino acids. The DNA of the CDR3 is TGTGCCAGCAGTTTGGGGCGGGGTCAGCCCCAGCATTTT. This translates into CASSLGRGQPQHF.

This chain joins TRBV15 and TRBJ1-1, with 8 nucleotides matching TRBD1. V was clipped by 4 bases and J by 5 bases; unmatched bases: 15. The CDR3 loop spans 17 amino acids. Per germline, CDR1 LNHNV and CDR2 YYDKDF (reference sequence). In nucleotides, the CDR3 is TGTGCCACCAGCATACGAGACAGGGGCCCAGAGGGTACTGAAGCTTTCTTT. It translates to CATSIRDRGPEGTEAFF.

The V call is TRBV5-6, the J call TRBJ2-3; D is possibly TRBD2 (6 bases). The V gene's germline CDR1 is SGHDT and CDR2 YYEEEE. The CDR3 loop spans 15 amino acids. The germline V and J ends were trimmed by 5 bases and 3 bases, with 16 bases remaining between them. The CDR3 nucleotides are TGTGCCAGCAGGCGGGACCAACCCCCTACAGATACGCAGTATTTT. Its translation: CASRRDQPPTDTQYF.

The rearrangement uses TRBV5-4 and TRBJ2-3; 8 bases agree with TRBD1. The germline CDR1 and CDR2 sequences are SGHNT and YYREEE (reference sequence). This CDR3 is built from 16 residues. V shed 4 bases, J shed 2 bases, and the junction held 9 bases outside the gene matches. The DNA of the CDR3 is TGTGCCAGCAGCACTGATTGGGACAGGTCCACAGATACGCAGTATTTT. Translated: CASSTDWDRSTDTQYF.

J is TRBJ2-3 and V is TRBV28; unclear D gene. Trimming pared 8 bases from V and 0 bases from J, leaving 6 bases between. The CDR3 loop spans 12 amino acids. Germline V lookup: CDR1 MDHEN, CDR2 SYDVKM. DNA of the CDR3: TGTGCCAGCGTCAGTAGCACAGATACGCAGTATTTT. Translated: CASVSSTDTQYF.

V and J are TRBV7-3 and TRBJ2-1, with TRBD2 matching over 16 bases. The CDR3 consists of 17 residues. V lost 3 bases to trimming and J lost 8 bases; unmatched junction nucleotides: 7. The V gene's germline CDR1 is SGHTA and CDR2 FQGTGA. The CDR3 spells CASSFGTSGGAGDEQFF. The CDR3 DNA reads as TGTGCCAGCAGCTTCGGGACTAGCGGGGGGGCTGGCGATGAGCAGTTCTTC.

This CDR3 is CASTQGHQPQHF. The CDR3 DNA is TGTGCCAGCACTCAGGGGCATCAGCCCCAGCATTTT. This chain uses TRBV14 with TRBJ1-5, with D possibly matching TRBD1 (6 bases). The CDR3 has 12 amino acids. V lost 7 bases and J 5 bases, leaving 9 bases between the germline ends. Germline values: CDR1 SGHDN, CDR2 FVKESK.

The chain is built from TRBV5-1 and TRBJ2-7; TRBD1 is a possible D gene (5 bases). The CDR3 length is 14 residues. V gave up 4 bases and J gave up 4 bases, with 15 bases separating them. Per germline, CDR1 SGHRS and CDR2 YFSETQ. CDR3 DNA sequence: TGCGCCAGCAGCCAAAGTACAGGCAAGTACGAGCAGTACTTC. Its protein is CASSQSTGKYEQYF.

In its sample, this clone was seen once. V gene TRBV5-1 combines with J gene TRBJ1-5; tentative D call: TRBD1 (6 bases). This CDR3 comprises 13 residues. Trimming removed 4 bases at V and 5 bases at J, with 10 bases between. Germline-derived CDR1 and CDR2 are SGHRS and YFSETQ. Here the CDR3 DNA reads TGCGCCAGCAGCCTGGCAGGGGATCAGCCCCAGCATTTT. Protein: CASSLAGDQPQHF.

The sample holds one count of this clone. The V call is TRBV19, the J call TRBJ1-4; D is perhaps TRBD1 (5 bases). The CDR3 loop spans 13 amino acids. Trimming removed 8 bases from V and 0 bases from J, with 7 bases in between. Germline V gene sequence: CDR1 LNHDA, CDR2 SQIVND (reference sequence). The CDR3 DNA is TGTGCCAGTGGGGCAGCAACTAATGAAAAACTGTTTTTT. Residues: CASGAATNEKLFF.